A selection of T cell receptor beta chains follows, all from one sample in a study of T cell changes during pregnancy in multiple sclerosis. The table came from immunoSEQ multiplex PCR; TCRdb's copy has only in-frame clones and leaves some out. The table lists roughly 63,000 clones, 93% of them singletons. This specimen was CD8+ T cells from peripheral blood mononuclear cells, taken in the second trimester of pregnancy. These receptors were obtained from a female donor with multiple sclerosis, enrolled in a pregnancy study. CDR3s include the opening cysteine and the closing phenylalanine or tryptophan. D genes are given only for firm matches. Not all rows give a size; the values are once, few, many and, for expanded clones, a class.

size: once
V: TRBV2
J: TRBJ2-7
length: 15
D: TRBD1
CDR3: CASHRIGTGPYEQYF
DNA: TGTGCCAGCCACCGAATCGGGACAGGGCCCTACGAGCAGTACTTC

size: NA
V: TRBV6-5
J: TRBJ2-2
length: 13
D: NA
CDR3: CASDGGAPGELFF
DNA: TGTGCCAGCGATGGGGGCGCACCCGGGGAGCTGTTTTTT

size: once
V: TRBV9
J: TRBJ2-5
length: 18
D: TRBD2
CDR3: CASSTRGRGSGIQETQYF
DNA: TGTGCCAGCAGCACCCGGGGTCGCGGGAGTGGGATCCAAGAGACCCAGTACTTC

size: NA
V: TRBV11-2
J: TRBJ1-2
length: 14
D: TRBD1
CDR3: CASTNRDRGYGYTF
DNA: TGTGCCAGCACCAATAGGGACAGGGGCTATGGCTACACCTTC

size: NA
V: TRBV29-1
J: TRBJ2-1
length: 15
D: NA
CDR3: CSVEGDTHRFNEQFF
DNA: TGCAGCGTTGAAGGTGACACACATCGATTCAATGAGCAGTTCTTC

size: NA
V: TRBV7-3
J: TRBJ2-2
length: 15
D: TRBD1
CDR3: CASSLGTANTGELFF
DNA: TGTGCCAGCAGCCTAGGGACAGCGAACACCGGGGAGCTGTTTTTT

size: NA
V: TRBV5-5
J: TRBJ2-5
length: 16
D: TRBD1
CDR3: CASSLPQGTPEETQYF
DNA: TGTGCCAGCAGCTTGCCACAGGGGACCCCGGAAGAGACCCAGTACTTC

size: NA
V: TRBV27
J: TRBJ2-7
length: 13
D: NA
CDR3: CASSPASSYEQYF
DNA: TGTGCCAGCAGTCCCGCCAGCTCCTACGAGCAGTACTTC

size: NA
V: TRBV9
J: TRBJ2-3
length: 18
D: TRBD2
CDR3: CASSVGPLAGGPTDTQYF
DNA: TGTGCCAGCAGCGTAGGGCCACTAGCGGGAGGGCCCACAGATACGCAGTATTTT

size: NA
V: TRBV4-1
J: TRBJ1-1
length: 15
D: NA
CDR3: CASSQARGDGAEAFF
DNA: TGCGCCAGCAGCCAGGCCCGGGGGGATGGGGCTGAAGCTTTCTTT

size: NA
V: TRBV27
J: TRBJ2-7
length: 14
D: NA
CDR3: CASSPAGESYEQYF
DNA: TGTGCCAGCAGTCCAGCAGGGGAGAGCTACGAGCAGTACTTC

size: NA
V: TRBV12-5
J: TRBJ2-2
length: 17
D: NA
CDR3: CASDLPRTAQGTGELFF
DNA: TGTGCTAGTGACCTTCCTCGGACGGCCCAGGGTACCGGGGAGCTGTTTTTT

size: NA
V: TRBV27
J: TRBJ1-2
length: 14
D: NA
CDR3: CASSKVTGSYGYTF
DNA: TGTGCCAGCAGCAAAGTCACAGGGTCCTATGGCTACACCTTC

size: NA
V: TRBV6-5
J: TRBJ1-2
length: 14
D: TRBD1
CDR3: CASRRDREDYGYTF
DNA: TGTGCCAGCAGGCGGGACAGGGAGGACTATGGCTACACCTTC

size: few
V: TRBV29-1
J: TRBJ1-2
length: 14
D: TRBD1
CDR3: CSVAGTATNYGYTF
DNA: TGCAGCGTTGCCGGGACAGCTACTAACTATGGCTACACCTTC

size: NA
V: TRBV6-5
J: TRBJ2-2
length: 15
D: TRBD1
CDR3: CASSYSTTGSGELFF
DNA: TGTGCCAGCAGTTACTCGACGACAGGGTCCGGGGAGCTGTTTTTT

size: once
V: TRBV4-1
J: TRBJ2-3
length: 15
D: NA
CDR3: CASSHRQSSTDTQYF
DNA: TGCGCCAGCAGCCATAGACAATCTAGCACAGATACGCAGTATTTT

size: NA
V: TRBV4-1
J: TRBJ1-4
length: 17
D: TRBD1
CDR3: CASSPIPGQIPNEKLFF
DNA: TGCGCCAGCAGCCCAATACCGGGACAGATACCTAATGAAAAACTGTTTTTT

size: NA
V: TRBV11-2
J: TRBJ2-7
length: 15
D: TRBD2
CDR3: CASSLGSGGSYEQYF
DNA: TGTGCCAGCAGCTTAGGAAGCGGGGGATCCTACGAGCAGTACTTC

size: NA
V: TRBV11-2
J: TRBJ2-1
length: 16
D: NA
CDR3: CASSLAGTNDYNEQFF
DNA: TGTGCCAGCAGCTTAGCCGGGACAAACGACTACAATGAGCAGTTCTTC

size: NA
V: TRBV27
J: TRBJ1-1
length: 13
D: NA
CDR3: CASRTVGDTEAFF
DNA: TGTGCCAGCAGAACAGTCGGGGACACTGAAGCTTTCTTT

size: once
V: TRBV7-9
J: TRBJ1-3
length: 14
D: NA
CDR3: CASRGWREADTIYF
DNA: TGTGCCAGCAGGGGGTGGAGGGAAGCTGACACCATATATTTT

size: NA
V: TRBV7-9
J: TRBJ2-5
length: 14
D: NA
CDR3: CASSFRTGKETQYF
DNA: TGTGCCAGCAGCTTTCGCACAGGGAAAGAGACCCAGTACTTC

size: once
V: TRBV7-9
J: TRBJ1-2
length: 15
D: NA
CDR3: CASSLADSRDYGYTF
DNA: TGTGCCAGCAGCTTAGCGGACTCGCGGGACTATGGCTACACCTTC

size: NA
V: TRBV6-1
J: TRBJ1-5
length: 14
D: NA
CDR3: CASSGTGFRQPQHF
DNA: TGTGCCAGCAGTGGTACAGGGTTTAGGCAGCCCCAGCATTTT

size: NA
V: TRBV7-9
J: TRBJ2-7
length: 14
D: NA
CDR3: CASSSFSPRQEQYF
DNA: TGTGCCAGCAGCTCCTTTAGTCCGAGACAGGAGCAGTACTTC

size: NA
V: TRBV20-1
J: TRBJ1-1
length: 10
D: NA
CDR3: CSAIITEAFF
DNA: TGCAGTGCTATCATCACTGAAGCTTTCTTT

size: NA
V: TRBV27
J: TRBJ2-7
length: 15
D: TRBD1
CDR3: CASTPGTGISYEQYF
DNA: TGTGCCAGCACCCCCGGGACAGGGATTTCCTACGAGCAGTACTTC

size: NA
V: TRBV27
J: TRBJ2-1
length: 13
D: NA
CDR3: CASSWASYNEQFF
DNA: TGTGCCAGCAGTTGGGCCTCCTACAATGAGCAGTTCTTC

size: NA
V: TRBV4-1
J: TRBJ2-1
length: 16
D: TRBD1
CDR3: CASSQERTQGLYEQFF
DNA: TGCGCCAGCAGCCAAGAACGGACACAGGGGTTATATGAGCAGTTCTTC

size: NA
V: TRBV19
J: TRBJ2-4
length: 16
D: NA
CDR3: CASSIEWGLAKNIQYF
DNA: TGTGCCAGTAGTATTGAGTGGGGCCTAGCCAAAAACATTCAGTACTTC

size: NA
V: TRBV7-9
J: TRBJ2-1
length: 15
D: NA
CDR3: CASSLGADSYNEQFF
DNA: TGTGCCAGCAGCTTAGGGGCAGACTCCTACAATGAGCAGTTCTTC

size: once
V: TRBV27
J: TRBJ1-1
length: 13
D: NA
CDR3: CASSPHGSTEAFF
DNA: TGTGCCAGCAGTCCTCACGGGAGCACTGAAGCTTTCTTT

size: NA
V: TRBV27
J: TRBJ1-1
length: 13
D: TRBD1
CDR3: CASSSETGLRTFF
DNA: TGTGCCAGCAGTTCTGAGACAGGGCTGAGAACTTTCTTT

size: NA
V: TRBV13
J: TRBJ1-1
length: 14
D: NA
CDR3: CASSLRGVNTEAFF
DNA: TGTGCCAGCAGCCTCCGCGGGGTGAACACTGAAGCTTTCTTT

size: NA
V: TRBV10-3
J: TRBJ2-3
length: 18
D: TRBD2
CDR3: CAISEPPTSGGASDTQYF
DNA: TGTGCCATCAGTGAGCCACCAACTAGCGGGGGGGCATCAGATACGCAGTATTTT

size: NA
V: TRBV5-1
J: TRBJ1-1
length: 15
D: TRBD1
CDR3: CASSLDRGSNTEAFF
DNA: TGCGCCAGCAGCTTGGACAGGGGTTCGAACACTGAAGCTTTCTTT

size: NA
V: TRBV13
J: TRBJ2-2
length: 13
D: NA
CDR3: CASPHNVTGELFF
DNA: TGTGCCAGCCCACATAACGTTACCGGGGAGCTGTTTTTT

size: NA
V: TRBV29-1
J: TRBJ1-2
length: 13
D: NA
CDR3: CSVEGSGERGYTF
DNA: TGCAGCGTTGAAGGTTCAGGGGAGAGAGGCTACACCTTC

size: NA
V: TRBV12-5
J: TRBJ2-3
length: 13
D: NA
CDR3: CASEQGSADTQYF
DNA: TGTGCTAGCGAACAGGGTTCAGCAGATACGCAGTATTTT

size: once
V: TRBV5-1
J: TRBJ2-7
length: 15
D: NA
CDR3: CASKTTGPGFYEQYF
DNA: TGCGCCAGCAAGACCACAGGCCCCGGTTTCTACGAGCAGTACTTC

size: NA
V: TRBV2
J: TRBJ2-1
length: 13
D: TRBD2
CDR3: CATGLAGPGEQFF
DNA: TGTGCCACCGGACTAGCGGGACCGGGTGAGCAGTTCTTC

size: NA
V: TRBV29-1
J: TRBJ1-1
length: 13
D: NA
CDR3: CSVAPGSNTEAFF
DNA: TGCAGCGTTGCCCCAGGGTCGAACACTGAAGCTTTCTTT

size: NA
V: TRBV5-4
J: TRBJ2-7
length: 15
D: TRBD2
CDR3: CASSLEGLAAPEQYF
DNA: TGTGCCAGCAGCTTGGAGGGACTAGCGGCTCCGGAGCAGTACTTC

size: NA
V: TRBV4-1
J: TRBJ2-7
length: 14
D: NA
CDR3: CASSQEPSGYEQYF
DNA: TGCGCCAGCAGCCAAGAGCCATCAGGGTACGAGCAGTACTTC